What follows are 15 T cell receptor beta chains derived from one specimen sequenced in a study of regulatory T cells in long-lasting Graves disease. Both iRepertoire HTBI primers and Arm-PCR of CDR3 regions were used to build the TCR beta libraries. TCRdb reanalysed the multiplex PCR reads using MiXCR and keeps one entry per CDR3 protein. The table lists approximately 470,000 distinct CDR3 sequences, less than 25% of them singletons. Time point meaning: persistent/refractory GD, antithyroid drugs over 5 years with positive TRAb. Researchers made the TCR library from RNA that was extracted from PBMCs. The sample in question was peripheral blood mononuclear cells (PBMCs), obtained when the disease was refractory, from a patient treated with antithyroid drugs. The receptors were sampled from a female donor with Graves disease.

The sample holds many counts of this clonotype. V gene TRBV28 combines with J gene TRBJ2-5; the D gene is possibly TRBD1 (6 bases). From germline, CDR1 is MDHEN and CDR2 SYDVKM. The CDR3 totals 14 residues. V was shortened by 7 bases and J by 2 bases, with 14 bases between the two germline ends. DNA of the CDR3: TGTGCCAGCACGGACAGTTCGACACAAGAGACCCAGTACTTC. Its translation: CASTDSSTQETQYF.

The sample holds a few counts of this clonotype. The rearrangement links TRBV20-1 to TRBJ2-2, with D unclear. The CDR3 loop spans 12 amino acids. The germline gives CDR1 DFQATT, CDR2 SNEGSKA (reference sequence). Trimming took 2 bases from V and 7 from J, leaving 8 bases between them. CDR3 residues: CSARSVGGELFF. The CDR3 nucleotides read TGCAGTGCTAGAAGTGTCGGCGGGGAGCTGTTTTTT.

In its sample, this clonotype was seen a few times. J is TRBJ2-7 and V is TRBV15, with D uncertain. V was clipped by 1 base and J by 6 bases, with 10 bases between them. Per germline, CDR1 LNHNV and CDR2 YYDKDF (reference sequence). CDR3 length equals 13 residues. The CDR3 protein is CATSRGQIGEQYF. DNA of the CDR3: TGTGCCACCAGCAGAGGCCAGATAGGCGAGCAGTACTTC.

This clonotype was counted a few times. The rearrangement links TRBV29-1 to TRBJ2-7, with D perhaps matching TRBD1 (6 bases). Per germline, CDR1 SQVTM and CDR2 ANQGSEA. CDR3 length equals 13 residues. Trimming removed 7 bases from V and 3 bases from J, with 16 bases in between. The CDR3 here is CSARTGFDYEQYF. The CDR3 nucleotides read TGCAGCGCACGAACAGGGTTTGACTACGAGCAGTACTTC.

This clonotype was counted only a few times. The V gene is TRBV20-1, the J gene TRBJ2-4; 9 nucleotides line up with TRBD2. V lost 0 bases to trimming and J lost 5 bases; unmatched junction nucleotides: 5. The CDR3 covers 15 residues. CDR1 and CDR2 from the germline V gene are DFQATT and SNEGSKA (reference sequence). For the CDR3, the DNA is TGCAGTGCTAGAGAGAATAGCGGGGGCCAAAACATTCAGTACTTC. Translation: CSARENSGGQNIQYF.

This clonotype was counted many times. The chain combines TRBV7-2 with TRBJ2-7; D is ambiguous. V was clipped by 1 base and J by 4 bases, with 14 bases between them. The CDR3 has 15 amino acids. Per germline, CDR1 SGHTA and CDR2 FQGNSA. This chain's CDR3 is CASSLVPQPHYEQYF. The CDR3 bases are TGTGCCAGCAGCTTAGTTCCGCAACCCCATTACGAGCAGTACTTC.

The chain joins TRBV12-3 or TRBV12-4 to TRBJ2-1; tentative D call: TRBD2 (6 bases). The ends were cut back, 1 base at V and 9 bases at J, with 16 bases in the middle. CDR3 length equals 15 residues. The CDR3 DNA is TGTGCCAGCAGTTTAGGCCCGGGAGAGTATAGTGAGCAGTTCTTC. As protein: CASSLGPGEYSEQFF.

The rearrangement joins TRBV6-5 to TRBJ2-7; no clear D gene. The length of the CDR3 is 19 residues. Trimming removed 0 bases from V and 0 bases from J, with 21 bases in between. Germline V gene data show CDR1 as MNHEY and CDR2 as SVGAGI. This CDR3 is CASSYSGRRRFASSYEQYF. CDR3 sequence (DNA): TGTGCCAGCAGTTACTCAGGCAGGCGCAGATTTGCGAGCTCCTACGAGCAGTACTTC.

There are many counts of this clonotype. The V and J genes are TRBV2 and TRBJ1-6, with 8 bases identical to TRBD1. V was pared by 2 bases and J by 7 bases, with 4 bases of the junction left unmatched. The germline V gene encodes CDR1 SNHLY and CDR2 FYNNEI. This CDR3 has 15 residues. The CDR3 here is CASSELGQVNSPLHF. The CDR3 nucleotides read TGTGCCAGCAGTGAATTGGGACAGGTCAATTCACCCCTCCACTTT.

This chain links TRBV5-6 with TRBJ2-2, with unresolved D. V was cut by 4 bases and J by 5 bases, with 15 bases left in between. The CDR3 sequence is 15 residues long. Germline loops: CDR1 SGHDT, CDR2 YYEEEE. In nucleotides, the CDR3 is TGTGCCAGCAGCCAGTTCAGGTCTCCAACCGGGGAGCTGTTTTTT. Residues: CASSQFRSPTGELFF.

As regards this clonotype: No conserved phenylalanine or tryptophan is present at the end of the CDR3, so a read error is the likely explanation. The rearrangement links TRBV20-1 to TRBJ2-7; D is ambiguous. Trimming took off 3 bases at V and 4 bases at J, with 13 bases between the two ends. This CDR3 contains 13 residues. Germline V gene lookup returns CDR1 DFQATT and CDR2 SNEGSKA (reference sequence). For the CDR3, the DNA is TGCAGTGCTAGGGCAATTGGCGGTTACGAGCAGTACCTC. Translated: CSARAIGGYEQYL.

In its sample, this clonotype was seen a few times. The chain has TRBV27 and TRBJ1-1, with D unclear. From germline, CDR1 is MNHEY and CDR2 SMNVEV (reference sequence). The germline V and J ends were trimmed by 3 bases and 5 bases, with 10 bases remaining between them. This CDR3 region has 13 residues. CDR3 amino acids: CASSFTVGTEAFF. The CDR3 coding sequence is TGTGCCAGCAGTTTCACGGTAGGGACTGAAGCTTTCTTT.

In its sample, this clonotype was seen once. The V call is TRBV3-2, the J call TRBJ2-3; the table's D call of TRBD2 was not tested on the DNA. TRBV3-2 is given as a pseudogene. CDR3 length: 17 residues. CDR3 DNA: TGTGCCAGCACAAAGATTATTACTAGCGGGAGGAGGGATACGCAGTATTTT. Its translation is CASTKIITSGRRDTQYF.

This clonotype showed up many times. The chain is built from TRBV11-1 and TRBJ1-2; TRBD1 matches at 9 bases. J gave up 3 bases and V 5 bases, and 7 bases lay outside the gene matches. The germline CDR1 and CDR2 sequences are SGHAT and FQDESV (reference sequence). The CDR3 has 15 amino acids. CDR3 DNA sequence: TGTGCCAGCAGCCTCGACAGGGGGTCCTACTATGGCTACACCTTC. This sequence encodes CASSLDRGSYYGYTF. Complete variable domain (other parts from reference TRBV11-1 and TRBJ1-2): EAEVAQSPRYKITEKSQAVAFWCDPISGHATLYWYRQILGQGPELLVQFQDESVVDDSQLPKDRFSAERLKGVDSTLKIQPAELGDSAMYLCASSLDRGSYYGYTFGSGTRLTVV.

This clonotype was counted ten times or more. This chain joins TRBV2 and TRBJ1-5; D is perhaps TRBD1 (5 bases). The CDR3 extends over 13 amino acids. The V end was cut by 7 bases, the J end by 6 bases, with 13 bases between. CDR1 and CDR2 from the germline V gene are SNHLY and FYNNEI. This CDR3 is CASKGGGGQPQHF. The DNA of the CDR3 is TGTGCCAGCAAGGGTGGGGGGGGTCAGCCCCAGCATTTT.